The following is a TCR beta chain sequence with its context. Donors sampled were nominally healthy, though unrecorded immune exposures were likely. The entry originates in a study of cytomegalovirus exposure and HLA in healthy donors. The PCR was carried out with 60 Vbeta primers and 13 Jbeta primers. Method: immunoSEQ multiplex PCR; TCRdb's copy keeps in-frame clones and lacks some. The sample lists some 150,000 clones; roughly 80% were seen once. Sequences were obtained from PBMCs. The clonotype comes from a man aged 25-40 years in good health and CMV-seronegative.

Here the CDR3 reads CASTLQDGYTF. The CDR3 DNA is TGTGCCAGCACCCTCCAGGATGGCTACACCTTC. V gene TRBV7-9 combines with J gene TRBJ1-2; D is undetermined. The CDR3 length is 11 residues. Between the trimmed V and J ends, which lost 7 bases and 6 bases, there was a span of 9 bases. The germline V gene has CDR1 SEHNR and CDR2 FQNEAQ (reference sequence).